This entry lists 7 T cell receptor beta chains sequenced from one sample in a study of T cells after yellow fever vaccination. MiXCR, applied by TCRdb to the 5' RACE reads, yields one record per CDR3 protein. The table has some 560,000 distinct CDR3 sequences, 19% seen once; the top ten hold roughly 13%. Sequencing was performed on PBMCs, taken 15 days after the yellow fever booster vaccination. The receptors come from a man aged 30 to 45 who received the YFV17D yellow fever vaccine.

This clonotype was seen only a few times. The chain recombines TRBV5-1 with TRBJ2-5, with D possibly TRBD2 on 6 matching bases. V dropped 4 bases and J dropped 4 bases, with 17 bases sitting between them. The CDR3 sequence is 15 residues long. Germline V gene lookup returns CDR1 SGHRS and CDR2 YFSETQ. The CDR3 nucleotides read TGCGCCAGCAGCATTTCTGGAGGGGCCGGAGAGACCCAGTACTTC. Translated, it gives CASSISGGAGETQYF.

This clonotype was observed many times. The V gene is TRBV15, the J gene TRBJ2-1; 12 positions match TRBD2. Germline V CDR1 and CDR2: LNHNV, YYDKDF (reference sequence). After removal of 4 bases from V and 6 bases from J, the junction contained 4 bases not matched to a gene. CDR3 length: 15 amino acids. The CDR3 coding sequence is TGTGCCACCAGCACTGGACTAGCGGGGATCAATGAGCAGTTCTTC. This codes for CATSTGLAGINEQFF. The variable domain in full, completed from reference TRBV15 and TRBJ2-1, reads DAMVIQNPRYQVTQFGKPVTLSCSQTLNHNVMYWYQQKSSQAPKLLFHYYDKDFNNEADTPDNFQSRRPNTSFCFLDIRSPGLGDTAMYLCATSTGLAGINEQFFGPGTRLTVL.

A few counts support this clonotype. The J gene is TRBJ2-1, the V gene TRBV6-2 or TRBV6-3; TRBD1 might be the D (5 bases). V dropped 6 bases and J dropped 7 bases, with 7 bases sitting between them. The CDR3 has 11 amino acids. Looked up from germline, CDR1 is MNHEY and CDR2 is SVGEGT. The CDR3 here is CASRQVNEQFF. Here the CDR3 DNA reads TGTGCCAGCAGACAGGTTAATGAGCAGTTCTTC.

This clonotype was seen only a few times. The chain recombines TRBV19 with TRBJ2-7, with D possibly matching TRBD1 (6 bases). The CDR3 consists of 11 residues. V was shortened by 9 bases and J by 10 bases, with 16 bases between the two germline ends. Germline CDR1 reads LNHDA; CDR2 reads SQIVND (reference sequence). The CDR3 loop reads CASDSGQIQYF. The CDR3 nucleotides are TGTGCCAGCGACAGCGGACAGATCCAGTACTTC.

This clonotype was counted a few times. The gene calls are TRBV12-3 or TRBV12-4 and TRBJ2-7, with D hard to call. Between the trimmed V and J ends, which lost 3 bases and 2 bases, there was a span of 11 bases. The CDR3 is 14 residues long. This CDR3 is CASSFRSRAYEQYF. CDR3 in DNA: TGTGCCAGCAGTTTTCGGTCCCGGGCCTACGAGCAGTACTTC.

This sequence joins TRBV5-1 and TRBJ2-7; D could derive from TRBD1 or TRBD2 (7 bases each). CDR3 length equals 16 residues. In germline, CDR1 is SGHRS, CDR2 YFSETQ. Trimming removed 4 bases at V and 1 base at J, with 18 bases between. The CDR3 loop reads CASSVTSGTVSYEQYF. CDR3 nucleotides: TGCGCCAGCAGCGTCACGAGCGGGACAGTATCCTACGAGCAGTACTTC. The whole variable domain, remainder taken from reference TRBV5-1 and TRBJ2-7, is KAGVTQTPRYLIKTRGQQVTLSCSPISGHRSVSWYQQTPGQGLQFLFEYFSETQRNKGNFPGRFSGRQFSNSRSEMNVSTLELGDSALYLCASSVTSGTVSYEQYFGPGTRLTVT.

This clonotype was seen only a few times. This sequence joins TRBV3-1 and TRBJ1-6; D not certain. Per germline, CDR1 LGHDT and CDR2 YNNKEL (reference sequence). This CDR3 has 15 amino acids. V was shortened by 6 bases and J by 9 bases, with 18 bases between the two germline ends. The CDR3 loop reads CASSLSTPRSSPLHF. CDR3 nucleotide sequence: TGTGCCAGCAGTCTCTCGACGCCCCGCAGTTCACCCCTCCACTTT.